These 7 T cell receptor beta chains were all obtained from the same sample, sequenced in a study of blood T cell repertoires in COVID-19. Assay used: immunoSEQ multiplex PCR; TCRdb lists only in-frame clones, some missing. The sample has about 170,000 clones, about 88% seen once. The sequenced material came from peripheral blood. Every receptor here comes from a man between 60 and 70 years old with acute or convalescent COVID-19.

The chain employs TRBV23-1 and TRBJ2-1; TRBD2 agrees at 9 bases. TRBV23-1 is classed as an ORF, of uncertain function. CDR3 length: 17 amino acids. V gave up 0 bases and J gave up 4 bases; unmatched junction bases: 7. DNA of the CDR3: TGCGCCAGCAGTCAATCAGGGGTAGCGGGAGAGTACAATGAGCAGTTCTTC. Translating gives CASSQSGVAGEYNEQFF.

The chain carries TRBV7-2 and TRBJ1-5; 7 bases align to TRBD1. This CDR3 spans 18 amino acids. V lost 3 bases and J lost 0; bases outside the gene matches: 11. Germline values: CDR1 SGHTA, CDR2 FQGNSA. CDR3 DNA: TGTGCCAGCAGCTTGTATAACAGGGGTCATTATAGCAATCAGCCCCAGCATTTT. It is translated as CASSLYNRGHYSNQPQHF.

The chain has TRBV7-2 and TRBJ1-2, with 7 bases aligning to TRBD1. Germline V gene lookup returns CDR1 SGHTA and CDR2 FQGNSA. The CDR3 spans 13 residues. The V gene end was trimmed by 5 bases and the J gene end by 4 bases; junction bases not matched to a gene: 4. This chain's CDR3 is CASSQRQGYGYTF. DNA for the CDR3: TGTGCCAGCAGCCAGAGACAGGGCTATGGCTACACCTTC. The variable domain in full, with the rest retrieved from reference TRBV7-2 and TRBJ1-2, is GAGVSQSPSNKVTEKGKDVELRCDPISGHTALYWYRQSLGQGLEFLIYFQGNSAPDKSGLPSDRFSAERTGGSVSTLTIQRTQQEDSAVYLCASSQRQGYGYTFGSGTRLTVV.

This clone was seen just once. The chain is built from TRBV7-2 and TRBJ1-4; the D is unclear. The V gene's germline CDR1 is SGHTA and CDR2 FQGNSA. V shed 1 base and J shed 8 bases, with 8 bases lying between them. This CDR3 has 13 amino acids. CDR3 DNA sequence: TGTGCCAGCAGCTTAGGGCAGGCGGAAAAACTGTTTTTT. Amino acids: CASSLGQAEKLFF. The full variable domain, rest sourced from reference TRBV7-2 and TRBJ1-4, is GAGVSQSPSNKVTEKGKDVELRCDPISGHTALYWYRQSLGQGLEFLIYFQGNSAPDKSGLPSDRFSAERTGGSVSTLTIQRTQQEDSAVYLCASSLGQAEKLFFGSGTQLSVL.

The chain is built from TRBV5-6 and TRBJ1-5; D gene unclear. In germline, CDR1 is SGHDT, CDR2 YYEEEE. The CDR3 runs 12 residues. The germline V and J ends were trimmed by 4 bases and 1 base, with 3 bases remaining between them. The CDR3 region is CASSQSNQPQHF. CDR3 DNA sequence: TGTGCCAGCAGCCAGAGCAATCAGCCCCAGCATTTT.

The count of this clone is one. The chain recombines TRBV5-8 with TRBJ2-1; 9 positions agree with TRBD1. The germline gives CDR1 SGHTS, CDR2 YDEGEE. J gave up 0 bases and V 4 bases, and 11 bases lay outside the gene matches. This CDR3 has 18 residues. The CDR3 spells CASSPGGTGFFSYNEQFF. Written as DNA, the CDR3 is TGTGCCAGCAGCCCCGGGGGGACAGGGTTTTTCTCCTACAATGAGCAGTTCTTC.

This clone appeared a single time. The chain couples TRBV3-1 (or the pseudogene TRBV3-2) to TRBJ1-1; D is unclear. Germline V CDR1 and CDR2: LGHDT, YNNKEL (reference sequence). Trimming pared 4 bases from V and 0 bases from J, leaving 6 bases between. The CDR3 covers 13 residues. The CDR3 sequence: CASSPEMNTEAFF. CDR3 DNA: TGTGCCAGCAGCCCCGAGATGAACACTGAAGCTTTCTTT.